This T cell receptor (beta chain) was sequenced in a study of T cell responses to AZD1222 COVID-19 vaccine. Produced via immunoSEQ multiplex PCR; TCRdb's table is partial and in-frame only. The repertoire holds about 150,000 clones, with roughly 90% as singletons. This clone has only one observation. The V gene lost 0 bases and the J gene lost 0 bases, with 16 bases spanning the gap. CDR1 SGHRS and CDR2 YFSETQ come from the germline V gene. CDR3 length: 19 residues. J is TRBJ1-6 and V is TRBV5-1, with no clear D. The source of this sequence is an adult who received the AZD1222 COVID-19 vaccine. The specimen was peripheral blood, collected 28 days after the second AZD1222 dose. CDR3 sequence reads: CASSLEGPSTSSYNSPLHF. The CDR3 DNA follows: TGCGCCAGCAGCTTGGAAGGTCCTTCCACGAGCTCCTATAATTCACCCCTCCACTTT.